Each of the 27 T cell receptor beta chains below was sequenced from the same sample in a study of chemoradiotherapy in HPV16-positive cancers. Only in-frame clones appear in the TCRdb table, and some are missing; sequencing was by immunoSEQ multiplex PCR. The sample has about 8,900 clones, roughly nine tenths seen once. This specimen was blood, taken from a patient who underwent chemoradiotherapy. All receptors come from a human donor with HPV-associated anogenital cancer.

The chain recombines TRBV10-1 with TRBJ2-1; D may be TRBD1 or TRBD2 (5 bases each). CDR1 WNHNN and CDR2 SYGVQD come from the germline V gene (reference sequence). The CDR3 length is 17 residues. V lost 3 bases and J lost 3, with 18 bases in between. CDR3 coding DNA: TGCGCCAGCAGTGAAGGTTATTGGACACGGGACTACAATGAGCAGTTCTTC. This sequence encodes CASSEGYWTRDYNEQFF.

This clone was counted only a few times. The chain joins TRBV5-1 to TRBJ2-5, with D perhaps matching TRBD1 (6 bases). This CDR3 is 15 amino acids long. Per germline, CDR1 SGHRS and CDR2 YFSETQ. Between the trimmed V and J ends, which lost 4 bases and 4 bases, there was a span of 17 bases. The DNA of the CDR3 is TGCGCCAGCAGCCCTGAAGGGCTAGGGGGAGAGACCCAGTACTTC. Encoded protein: CASSPEGLGGETQYF.

The chain couples TRBV5-6 to TRBJ2-1, with a tentative D call TRBD2 (5 bases). The CDR3 covers 16 residues. Deletions cut 3 bases from V and 2 bases from J, with 15 bases between. Germline assignment: CDR1 SGHDT and CDR2 YYEEEE. CDR3 sequence reads: CASSYSAGIPYNEQFF. The CDR3 nucleotides read TGTGCCAGCAGCTACTCGGCCGGGATCCCCTACAATGAGCAGTTCTTC.

This chain uses TRBV18 with TRBJ2-3, with D hard to call. The CDR3 covers 12 residues. Per the germline V gene, CDR1 is KGHSH and CDR2 is LQKENI. V was pared by 2 bases and J by 5 bases, with 5 bases between. The CDR3 loop reads CASSPVKDTQYF. The CDR3 DNA follows: TGTGCCAGCTCACCAGTTAAAGATACGCAGTATTTT.

V gene TRBV18 combines with J gene TRBJ2-7; D remains ambiguous. V gave up 3 bases and J gave up 2 bases, with 11 bases separating them. The germline CDR1 and CDR2 sequences are KGHSH and LQKENI. This CDR3 is 14 amino acids long. The CDR3 sequence is CASSPSSRTYEQYV. For the CDR3, the DNA is TGTGCCAGCTCACCGAGCAGCAGGACCTACGAGCAGTACGTC.

The gene calls are TRBV20-1 and TRBJ2-7; D unresolved. V was trimmed by 3 bases and J by 4 bases, leaving 7 bases between them. From germline, CDR1 is DFQATT and CDR2 SNEGSKA (reference sequence). The CDR3 sequence is 11 residues long. CDR3: CSARVGYEQYF. The CDR3, as DNA: TGCAGTGCTAGGGTCGGTTACGAGCAGTACTTC.

V and J are TRBV5-1 and TRBJ2-6; D may correspond to TRBD1 or TRBD2 (5 bases each). The V and J ends lost 2 bases and 4 bases respectively, with 22 bases between them. The CDR3 is 19 amino acids. Germline lookup yields CDR1 SGHRS and CDR2 YFSETQ. CDR3 protein: CASSFSSRDPSLGANVLTF. The DNA of the CDR3 is TGCGCCAGCAGCTTTTCGTCCCGGGACCCATCTCTGGGGGCCAACGTCCTGACTTTC.

J is TRBJ1-6 and V is TRBV4-1; perhaps TRBD1 as D (5 bases). V was shortened by 1 base and J by 8 bases, with 9 bases between the two germline ends. Looked up from germline, CDR1 is MGHRA and CDR2 is YSYEKL. The CDR3 runs 14 residues. The CDR3 DNA is TGCGCCAGCAGCCAAGGAGGGGAATATTCACCCCTCCACTTT. Translation gives CASSQGGEYSPLHF.

CDR3 region: CASSEGSGGGEQYF. The CDR3 DNA sequence: TGTGCCAGCAGTGAGGGTAGCGGGGGAGGCGAGCAGTACTTC. The gene calls are TRBV6-1 and TRBJ2-7; TRBD2 aligns across 9 bases. The germline CDR1 and CDR2 sequences are MNHNS and SASEGT. This CDR3 spans 14 amino acids. V was clipped by 3 bases and J by 6 bases; unmatched bases: 6.

The V gene is TRBV11-2, the J gene TRBJ2-2; 11 bases map to TRBD2. Per the germline V gene, CDR1 is SGHAT and CDR2 is FQNNGV. Germline trimming cut 5 bases from V and 6 bases from J; bases unmatched to any gene: 14. There are 18 residues in the CDR3. As DNA, the CDR3 is TGTGCCAGCAGCAACACCTTGCTAGCGGGGGGTTCGTCCGGGGAGCTGTTTTTT. This sequence encodes CASSNTLLAGGSSGELFF. The complete variable domain, with remaining parts taken from reference TRBV11-2 and TRBJ2-2, reads EAGVAQSPRYKIIEKRQSVAFWCNPISGHATLYWYQQILGQGPKLLIQFQNNGVVDDSQLPKDRFSAERLKGVDSTLKIQPAKLEDSAVYLCASSNTLLAGGSSGELFFGEGSRLTVL.

The chain couples TRBV6-6 to TRBJ2-3, with 14 bases that match TRBD2. CDR1 is MNHNY, CDR2 SVGAGI, per germline (reference sequence). This CDR3 has 15 amino acids. The V and J ends lost 4 bases and 10 bases, in that order; junction bases with no gene match: 7. As DNA, the CDR3 is TGTGCCAGCAGTTCGGGACTAGCGGGGGCCGATGCGCAGTATTTT. It codes for CASSSGLAGADAQYF.

This clone was detected a few times. The V gene is TRBV9, the J gene TRBJ2-7; TRBD2 matches 9 bases. Per the germline V gene, CDR1 is SGDLS and CDR2 is YYNGEE. There are 15 residues in the CDR3. V dropped 0 bases and J dropped 3; count of bases not matched to a gene: 4. CDR3 sequence reads: CASSVGAGGRYEQYF. The CDR3 DNA reads as TGTGCCAGCAGCGTAGGGGCGGGAGGGCGCTACGAGCAGTACTTC.

The chain joins TRBV28 to TRBJ1-2; weak D call: TRBD1 (5 bases). The CDR3 has 12 residues. With 8 bases removed from V and 4 bases from J, the gap between germline ends came to 11 bases. Germline V gives CDR1 MDHEN, CDR2 SYDVKM. For the CDR3, the DNA is TGTGCCAGCCAAGGCGACAGCTATGGCTACACCTTC. Protein: CASQGDSYGYTF.

The J gene is TRBJ1-2, the V gene TRBV5-1; a weak D match, TRBD1 (6 bases). CDR1 and CDR2 (germline): SGHRS, YFSETQ. V was cut by 1 base and J by 6 bases, with 10 bases left in between. This CDR3 is 13 amino acids long. CDR3 in DNA: TGCGCCAGCAGCTTGTACGCAGGGGATGGCTACACCTTC. Amino acid sequence: CASSLYAGDGYTF.

This clone is a singleton in its sample. The chain couples TRBV2 to TRBJ1-4, with 10 positions matching TRBD1. Germline CDR1 and CDR2: SNHLY and FYNNEI. The length of the CDR3 is 14 residues. Trimming at V came to 11 bases and at J to 1 base, leaving 4 bases not matched to a gene. CDR3 sequence (DNA): TGTGCCGGACAGGGGGGTAGAACTAATGAAAAACTGTTTTTT. This sequence encodes CAGQGGRTNEKLFF.

This chain connects TRBV30 to TRBJ1-1; possibly TRBD1 for D (5 bases). Deletions cut 5 bases from V and 4 bases from J, with 17 bases between. The CDR3 spans 14 residues. Germline V gives CDR1 GTSNPN, CDR2 SVGIG (reference sequence). CDR3 in DNA: TGTGCCTGGGCCCTGGGGGGGATGAGCACTGAAGCTTTCTTT. Translated: CAWALGGMSTEAFF. The whole variable domain, remainder taken from reference TRBV30 and TRBJ1-1, is SQTIHQWPATLVQPVGSPLSLECTVEGTSNPNLYWYRQAAGRGLQLLFYSVGIGQISSEVPQNLSASRPQDRQFILSSKKLLLSDSGFYLCAWALGGMSTEAFFGQGTRLTVV.

This chain joins TRBV10-1 and TRBJ1-5, with TRBD1 matching over 8 bases. The germline CDR1 and CDR2 sequences are WNHNN and SYGVQD (reference sequence). CDR3 length equals 16 residues. Losses at the gene ends were 8 bases for V and 3 bases for J; bases not matched to a gene: 12. CDR3 sequence (DNA): TGCGCCAGCGAAAGGGTGGGACAGGTTGACAATCAGCCCCAGCATTTT. Translated, it gives CASERVGQVDNQPQHF.

This chain joins TRBV19 and TRBJ2-1; D uncertain. The CDR3 is 15 amino acids. V gave up 7 bases and J gave up 0 bases, with 13 bases separating them. The germline CDR1 and CDR2 sequences are LNHDA and SQIVND (reference sequence). CDR3 DNA sequence: TGTGCCAGTACTCTGAATGGGGACTCCTACAATGAGCAGTTCTTC. It yields the protein CASTLNGDSYNEQFF. Based on the CDR3 plus reference TRBV19 and TRBJ2-1, the full variable domain is DGGITQSPKYLFRKEGQNVTLSCEQNLNHDAMYWYRQDPGQGLRLIYYSQIVNDFQKGDIAEGYSVSREKKESFPLTVTSAQKNPTAFYLCASTLNGDSYNEQFFGPGTRLTVL.

The chain is built from TRBV6-1 and TRBJ1-4; D is unclear. This CDR3 contains 15 residues. Germline loops: CDR1 MNHNS, CDR2 SASEGT. V was cut by 0 bases and J by 3 bases, with 8 bases left in between. The CDR3 loop reads CASSEAVGSNEKLFF. The CDR3 DNA is TGTGCCAGCAGTGAAGCGGTGGGCTCTAATGAAAAACTGTTTTTT.

The chain joins TRBV19 to TRBJ2-6; D assignment may be TRBD1 or TRBD2 (5 bases each). This CDR3 is 17 amino acids long. V was shortened by 6 bases and J by 2 bases, with 17 bases between the two germline ends. Germline lookup yields CDR1 LNHDA and CDR2 SQIVND (reference sequence). CDR3 amino acids: CASSLQPGRTGANVLTF. The DNA of the CDR3 is TGTGCCAGTAGCCTCCAACCGGGGCGCACTGGGGCCAACGTCCTGACTTTC.

The CDR3 region is CASSLSLLAPDTQYF. The CDR3 DNA reads as TGTGCCAGCAGCTTGAGTCTACTAGCCCCAGATACGCAGTATTTT. The V gene is TRBV5-4, the J gene TRBJ2-3, with D possibly TRBD2 on 6 matching bases. The CDR3 contains 15 residues. CDR1 and CDR2 from the germline V gene are SGHNT and YYREEE (reference sequence). V was clipped by 1 base and J by 4 bases, with 13 bases between them.

The chain has TRBV29-1 and TRBJ1-1; D gene unclear. The CDR3 sequence is 12 residues long. Germline CDR1 is SQVTM and CDR2 is ANQGSEA. With 4 bases removed from V and 1 base from J, the gap between germline ends came to 7 bases. The CDR3 DNA reads TGCAGCGTTGGGAGGAAGAACACTGAAGCTTTCTTT. It encodes CSVGRKNTEAFF.

This clone came up once. Here the CDR3 reads CASSQALVTYEQYF. The DNA of the CDR3 is TGCGCCAGCAGCCAAGCCTTGGTCACCTACGAGCAGTACTTC. The J gene is TRBJ2-7, the V gene TRBV4-1; unclear D gene. Germline V gene sequence: CDR1 MGHRA, CDR2 YSYEKL. Trimming left V 1 base short and J 2 bases short, with 9 bases between. The CDR3 runs to 14 residues.

This clone has only one observation. This rearrangement joins TRBV6-5 to TRBJ2-1; D possibly corresponds to TRBD2 (7 bases). Trimming removed 9 bases from V and 5 bases from J, with 17 bases in between. This CDR3 has 14 amino acids. The V gene's germline CDR1 is MNHEY and CDR2 SVGAGI. The CDR3: CASSRGGGNNEQFF. CDR3 nucleotides: TGTGCCAGTTCAAGGGGAGGGGGGAACAATGAGCAGTTCTTC.

The rearrangement joins TRBV14 to TRBJ1-1, with TRBD1 matching 7 bases. The CDR3 spans 15 residues. Germline loops: CDR1 SGHDN, CDR2 FVKESK. After removal of 4 bases from V and 0 bases from J, the junction contained 5 bases not matched to a gene. This CDR3 is CASSRRGDMNTEAFF. The CDR3 DNA follows: TGTGCCAGCAGCCGCAGGGGGGACATGAACACTGAAGCTTTCTTT.

The rearrangement links TRBV6-1 to TRBJ1-5, with D possibly matching TRBD1 (5 bases). This CDR3 has 14 residues. The V gene's germline CDR1 is MNHNS and CDR2 SASEGT. V gave up 3 bases and J gave up 11 bases, with 17 bases separating them. In DNA, the CDR3 is TGTGCCAGCAGTGAGACGAGGGGTGTGACGGCCCAGCATTTT. This translates into CASSETRGVTAQHF.

V usage is TRBV5-5 and J usage is TRBJ1-6; D not resolved. The V end was cut by 0 bases, the J end by 5 bases, with 9 bases between. The CDR3 sequence is 15 residues long. Germline V gene lookup returns CDR1 SGHKS and CDR2 YYEKEE (reference sequence). The CDR3 DNA reads as TGTGCCAGCAGCTTGGCAGGCTTCGATAATTCACCCCTCCACTTT. It codes for CASSLAGFDNSPLHF.